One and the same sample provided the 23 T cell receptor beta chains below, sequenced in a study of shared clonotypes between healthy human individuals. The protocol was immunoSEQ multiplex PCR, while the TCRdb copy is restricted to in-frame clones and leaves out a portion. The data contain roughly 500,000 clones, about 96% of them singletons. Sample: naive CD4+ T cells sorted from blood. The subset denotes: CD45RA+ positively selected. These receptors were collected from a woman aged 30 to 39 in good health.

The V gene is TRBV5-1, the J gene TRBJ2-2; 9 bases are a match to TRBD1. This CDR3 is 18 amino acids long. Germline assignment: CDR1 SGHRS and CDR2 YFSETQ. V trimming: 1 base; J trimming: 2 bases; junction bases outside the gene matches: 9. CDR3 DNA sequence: TGCGCCAGCAGCTTGTTACCCCCGGGACAGGGAAACACCGGGGAGCTGTTTTTT. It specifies CASSLLPPGQGNTGELFF.

CDR3 in amino acids: CASSPYNSGSSTGELFF. The CDR3 nucleotides read TGTGCCAGCAGTCCATACAATAGCGGGAGTAGCACCGGGGAGCTGTTTTTT. The V and J genes are TRBV6-4 and TRBJ2-2; 9 bases line up with TRBD2. The CDR3 spans 17 residues. Trimming at V came to 5 bases and at J to 4 bases, leaving 11 bases not matched to a gene. CDR1 and CDR2 from the germline V gene are MRHNA and SNTAGT.

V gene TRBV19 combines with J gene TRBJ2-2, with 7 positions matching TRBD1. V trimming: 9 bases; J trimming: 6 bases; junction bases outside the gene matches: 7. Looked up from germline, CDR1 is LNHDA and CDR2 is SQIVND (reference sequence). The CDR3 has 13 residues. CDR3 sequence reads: CASTRQGAGELFF. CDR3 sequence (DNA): TGTGCCAGCACCAGACAGGGAGCCGGGGAGCTGTTTTTT. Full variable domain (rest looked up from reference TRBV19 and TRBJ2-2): DGGITQSPKYLFRKEGQNVTLSCEQNLNHDAMYWYRQDPGQGLRLIYYSQIVNDFQKGDIAEGYSVSREKKESFPLTVTSAQKNPTAFYLCASTRQGAGELFFGEGSRLTVL.

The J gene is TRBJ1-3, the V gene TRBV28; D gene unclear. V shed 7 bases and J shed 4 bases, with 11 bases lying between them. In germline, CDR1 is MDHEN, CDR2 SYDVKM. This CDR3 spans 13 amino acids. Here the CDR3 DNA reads TGTGCCAGCACCACCACAGCGGGAAACACCATATATTTT. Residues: CASTTTAGNTIYF.

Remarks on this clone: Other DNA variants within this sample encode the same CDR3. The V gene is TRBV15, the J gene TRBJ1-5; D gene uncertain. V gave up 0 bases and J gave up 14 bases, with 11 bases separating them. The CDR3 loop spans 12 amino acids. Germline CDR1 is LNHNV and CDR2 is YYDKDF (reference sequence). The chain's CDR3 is CATSRDPGAKHF. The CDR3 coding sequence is TGTGCCACCAGCAGAGATCCGGGAGCGAAGCATTTT.

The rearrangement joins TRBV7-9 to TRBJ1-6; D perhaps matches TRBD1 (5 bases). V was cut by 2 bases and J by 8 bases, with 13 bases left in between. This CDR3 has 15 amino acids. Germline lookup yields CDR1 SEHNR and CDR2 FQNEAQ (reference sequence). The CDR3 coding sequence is TGTGCCAGCAGCTTATTGCAGGGTTCGGATTCACCCCTCCACTTT. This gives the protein CASSLLQGSDSPLHF.

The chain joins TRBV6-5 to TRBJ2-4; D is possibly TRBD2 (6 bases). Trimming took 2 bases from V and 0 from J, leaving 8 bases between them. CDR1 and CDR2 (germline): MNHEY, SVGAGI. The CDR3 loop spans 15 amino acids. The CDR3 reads CASSYAGTAKNIQYF. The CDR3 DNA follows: TGTGCCAGCAGTTACGCGGGGACAGCCAAAAACATTCAGTACTTC.

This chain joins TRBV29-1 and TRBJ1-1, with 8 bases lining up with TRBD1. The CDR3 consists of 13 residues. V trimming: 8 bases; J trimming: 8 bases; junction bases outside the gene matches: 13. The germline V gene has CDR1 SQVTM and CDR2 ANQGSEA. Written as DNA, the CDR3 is TGCAGCCCGGGCAGGGGGCCCGGGGGGGAAGCTTTCTTT. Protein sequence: CSPGRGPGGEAFF.

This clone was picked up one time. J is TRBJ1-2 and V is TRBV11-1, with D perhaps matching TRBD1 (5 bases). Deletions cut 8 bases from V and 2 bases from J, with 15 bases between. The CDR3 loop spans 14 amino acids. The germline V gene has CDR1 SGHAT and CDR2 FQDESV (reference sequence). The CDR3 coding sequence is TGTGCCAGCGCCGTGGACACTACGAACTATGGCTACACCTTC. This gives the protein CASAVDTTNYGYTF.

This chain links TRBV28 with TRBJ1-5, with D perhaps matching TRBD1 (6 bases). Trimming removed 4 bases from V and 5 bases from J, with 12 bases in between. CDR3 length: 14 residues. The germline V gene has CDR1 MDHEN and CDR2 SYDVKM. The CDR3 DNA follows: TGTGCCAGCAGTTCTTACAGGGAGTATCAGCCCCAGCATTTT. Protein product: CASSSYREYQPQHF. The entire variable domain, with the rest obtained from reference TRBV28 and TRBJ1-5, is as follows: DVKVTQSSRYLVKRTGEKVFLECVQDMDHENMFWYRQDPGLGLRLIYFSYDVKMKEKGDIPEGYSVSREKKERFSLILESASTNQTSMYLCASSSYREYQPQHFGDGTRLSIL.

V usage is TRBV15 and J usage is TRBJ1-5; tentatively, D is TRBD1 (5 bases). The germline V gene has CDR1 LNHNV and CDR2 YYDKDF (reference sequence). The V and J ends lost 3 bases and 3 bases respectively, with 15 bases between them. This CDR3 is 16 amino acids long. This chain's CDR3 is CATSSLGGMDNQPQHF. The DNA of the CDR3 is TGTGCCACCAGCAGCCTGGGGGGGATGGACAATCAGCCCCAGCATTTT.

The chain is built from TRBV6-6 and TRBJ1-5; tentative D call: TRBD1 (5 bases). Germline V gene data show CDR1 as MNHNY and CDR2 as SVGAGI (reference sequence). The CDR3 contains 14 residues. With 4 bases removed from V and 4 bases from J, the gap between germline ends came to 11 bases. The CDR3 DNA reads TGTGCCAGCAGTTTGGACAACCAGAATCAGCCCCAGCATTTT. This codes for CASSLDNQNQPQHF.

The CDR3 DNA reads TGTGCCAGCTCACACGACAGAACTCACTCTGGAAACACCATATATTTT. Its protein product is CASSHDRTHSGNTIYF. The chain is built from TRBV18 and TRBJ1-3; D might be TRBD1 (5 bases). The CDR3 is 16 residues long. Germline V lookup: CDR1 KGHSH, CDR2 LQKENI. The germline V and J ends were trimmed by 4 bases and 0 bases, with 13 bases remaining between them.

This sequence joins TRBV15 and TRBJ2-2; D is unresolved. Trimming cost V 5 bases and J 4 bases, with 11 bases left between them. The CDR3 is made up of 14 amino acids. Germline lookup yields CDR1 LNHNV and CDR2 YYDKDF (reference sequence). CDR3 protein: CATSRDPSTGELFF. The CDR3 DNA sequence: TGTGCCACCAGCCGCGACCCGAGCACCGGGGAGCTGTTTTTT.

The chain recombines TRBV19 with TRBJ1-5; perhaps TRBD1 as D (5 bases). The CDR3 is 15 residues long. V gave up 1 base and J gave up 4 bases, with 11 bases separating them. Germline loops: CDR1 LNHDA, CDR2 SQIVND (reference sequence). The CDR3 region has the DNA TGTGCCAGTAGTATAGCCGGGGCCTTGAATCAGCCCCAGCATTTT. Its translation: CASSIAGALNQPQHF.

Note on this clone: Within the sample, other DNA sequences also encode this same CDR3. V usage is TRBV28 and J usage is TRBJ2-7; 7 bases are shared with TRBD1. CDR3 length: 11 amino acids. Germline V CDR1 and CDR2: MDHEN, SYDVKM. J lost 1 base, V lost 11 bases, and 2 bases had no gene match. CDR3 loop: CASGGSYEQYF. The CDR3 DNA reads TGTGCCTCAGGGGGTTCCTACGAGCAGTACTTC.

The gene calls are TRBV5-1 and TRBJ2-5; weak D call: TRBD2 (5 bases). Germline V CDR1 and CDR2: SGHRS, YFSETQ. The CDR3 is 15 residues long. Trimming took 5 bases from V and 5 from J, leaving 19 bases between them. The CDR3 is CASSGSVEVGETQYF. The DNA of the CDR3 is TGCGCCAGCAGTGGGTCTGTGGAGGTGGGGGAGACCCAGTACTTC.

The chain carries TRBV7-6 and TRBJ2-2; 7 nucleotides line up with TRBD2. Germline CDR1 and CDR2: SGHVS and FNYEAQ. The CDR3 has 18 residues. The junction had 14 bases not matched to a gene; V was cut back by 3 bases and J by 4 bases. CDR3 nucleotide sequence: TGTGCCAGCAGCTTTTCTGGGATAGTAGGCGGGAGCACCGGGGAGCTGTTTTTT. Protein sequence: CASSFSGIVGGSTGELFF. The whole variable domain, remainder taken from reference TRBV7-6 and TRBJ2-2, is GAGVSQSPRYKVTKRGQDVALRCDPISGHVSLYWYRQALGQGPEFLTYFNYEAQQDKSGLPNDRFSAERPEGSISTLTIQRTEQRDSAMYRCASSFSGIVGGSTGELFFGEGSRLTVL.

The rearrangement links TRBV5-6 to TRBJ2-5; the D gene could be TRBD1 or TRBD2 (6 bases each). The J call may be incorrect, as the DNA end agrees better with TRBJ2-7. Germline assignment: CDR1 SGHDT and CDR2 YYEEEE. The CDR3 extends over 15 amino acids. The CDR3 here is CASSERQAGRNEQYF. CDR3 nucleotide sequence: TGTGCCAGCAGCGAGAGACAGGCTGGGAGGAACGAGCAGTACTTC.

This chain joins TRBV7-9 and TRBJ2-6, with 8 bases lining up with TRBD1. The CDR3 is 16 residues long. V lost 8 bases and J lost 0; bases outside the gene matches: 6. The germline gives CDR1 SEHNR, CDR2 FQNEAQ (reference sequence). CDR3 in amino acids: CASPGGSSSGANVLTF. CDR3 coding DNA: TGTGCCAGCCCAGGGGGCTCGAGCTCTGGGGCCAACGTCCTGACTTTC. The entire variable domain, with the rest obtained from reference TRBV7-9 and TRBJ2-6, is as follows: DTGVSQNPRHKITKRGQNVTFRCDPISEHNRLYWYRQTLGQGPEFLTYFQNEAQLEKSRLLSDRFSAERPKGSFSTLEIQRTEQGDSAMYLCASPGGSSSGANVLTFGAGSRLTVL.

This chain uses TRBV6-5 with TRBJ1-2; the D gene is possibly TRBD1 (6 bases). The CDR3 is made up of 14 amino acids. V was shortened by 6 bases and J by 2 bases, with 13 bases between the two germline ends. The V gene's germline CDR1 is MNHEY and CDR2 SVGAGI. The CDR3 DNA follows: TGTGCCAGCAGGTCGACAGGTTTCAACTATGGCTACACCTTC. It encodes CASRSTGFNYGYTF.

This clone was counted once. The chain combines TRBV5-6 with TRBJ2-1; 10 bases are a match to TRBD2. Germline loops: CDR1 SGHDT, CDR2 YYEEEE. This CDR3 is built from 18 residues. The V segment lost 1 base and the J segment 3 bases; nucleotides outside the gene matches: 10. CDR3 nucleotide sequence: TGTGCCAGCAGCTTGACTAGGGCTAGCGGGAGACTCTACAATGAGCAGTTCTTC. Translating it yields CASSLTRASGRLYNEQFF.

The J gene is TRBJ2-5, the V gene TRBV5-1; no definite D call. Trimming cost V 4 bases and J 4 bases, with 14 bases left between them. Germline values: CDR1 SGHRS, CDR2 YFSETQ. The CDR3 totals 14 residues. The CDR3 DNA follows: TGCGCCAGCAGCCTAATGGCTGGTTCAGAGACCCAGTACTTC. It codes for CASSLMAGSETQYF.